This T cell receptor beta chain came from a study of cytotoxic CD8 clonotypes in ibrutinib-treated CLL. Looking at the study overall: Response sampling came at median roughly 11 months of treatment, ranging about 6 to 36 months.

Method: immunoSEQ multiplex PCR; TCRdb's copy keeps in-frame clones and lacks some. The sample comprises 95,000 to 100,000 clones, 78% of which are singletons, and under 35% rests with the top ten. Germline V gives CDR1 MNHEY, CDR2 SMNVEV (reference sequence). The germline V and J ends were trimmed by 8 bases and 7 bases, with 17 bases remaining between them. The CDR3 runs 14 residues. The chain recombines TRBV27 with TRBJ1-4, with D possibly matching TRBD1 (6 bases). The specimen was PBMCs, collected after 12 months of ibrutinib treatment. The sequence derives from a human donor with chronic lymphocytic leukemia. DNA of the CDR3: TGTGCCAGCGGGGGTGGGGGGCTTGGTGAAAAACTGTTTTTT. It yields the protein CASGGGGLGEKLFF.